This is a list of T cell receptor beta chains from one sample in a study of blood T cells in healthy people across ages. TCRdb re-called the 5' RACE reads with MiXCR, one entry per CDR3 protein. The sample includes 890,000 or so distinct CDR3 sequences, about 59% of them seen just once. The sample comprised blood. These receptors originate from a man aged 25-45 years in good health. The conserved cysteine and the conserved F or W are not part of the CDR3 here. The D gene is left open where the match is weak. Clone size appears in some rows only: once, few, many, or a class for an expanded clone.

v_gene: TRBV7-6; j_gene: TRBJ2-7; abundance: once; d_gene: TRBD1; CDR3aa: ASSLNQGAGEQY
v_gene: TRBV9; j_gene: TRBJ2-1; abundance: .; d_gene: TRBD1; CDR3aa: ASSVDFGQGSSYNEQF
v_gene: TRBV10-3; j_gene: TRBJ2-3; abundance: few; d_gene: TRBD2; CDR3aa: ATQPSGGANTDTQY
v_gene: TRBV7-2; j_gene: TRBJ1-1; abundance: many; d_gene: TRBD1; CDR3aa: ASSGGQYIAEAF
v_gene: TRBV27; j_gene: TRBJ2-3; abundance: many; d_gene: TRBD2; CDR3aa: ASSSQAGSDTQY
v_gene: TRBV2; j_gene: .; abundance: .; d_gene: TRBD2; CDR3aa: ASRASGGLSSYEQY
v_gene: TRBV20-1; j_gene: TRBJ1-4; abundance: .; d_gene: .; CDR3aa: SARDPASTNEKLF
v_gene: TRBV19; j_gene: .; abundance: once; d_gene: .; CDR3aa: ASSPNRQAYEQY
v_gene: TRBV7-8; j_gene: TRBJ2-5; abundance: .; d_gene: .; CDR3aa: ASSSPGESQY
v_gene: TRBV9; j_gene: TRBJ2-5; abundance: few; d_gene: TRBD1; CDR3aa: ASSVGDREGEETQY
v_gene: TRBV7-6; j_gene: TRBJ2-7; abundance: .; d_gene: .; CDR3aa: ASSLAQGRAGSYEQY
v_gene: TRBV7-6; j_gene: TRBJ1-6; abundance: .; d_gene: .; CDR3aa: ASSRAVSYNSPLH
v_gene: TRBV11-3; j_gene: .; abundance: .; d_gene: TRBD1; CDR3aa: ASSRDRAGEQY
v_gene: TRBV6-2/TRBV6-3; j_gene: TRBJ2-6; abundance: .; d_gene: .; CDR3aa: ASSYGDSGANVLT
v_gene: TRBV9; j_gene: TRBJ2-7; abundance: .; d_gene: TRBD1; CDR3aa: ASSVGQGADEQY
v_gene: TRBV20-1; j_gene: TRBJ1-5; abundance: .; d_gene: .; CDR3aa: SAREDGNQPQH
v_gene: TRBV24-1; j_gene: TRBJ2-1; abundance: few; d_gene: TRBD2; CDR3aa: ATSDTPSAGGHYNEQF
v_gene: TRBV19; j_gene: TRBJ2-7; abundance: .; d_gene: .; CDR3aa: ASSASGLWNSYEQY
v_gene: TRBV19; j_gene: TRBJ2-1; abundance: .; d_gene: TRBD1; CDR3aa: ASSNRQGSYNEQF
v_gene: TRBV7-2; j_gene: TRBJ2-4; abundance: few; d_gene: TRBD1; CDR3aa: ASIPGQGAPDIQY
v_gene: TRBV5-1; j_gene: TRBJ2-5; abundance: .; d_gene: .; CDR3aa: ASSESGGFREQY
v_gene: TRBV5-1; j_gene: TRBJ2-5; abundance: few; d_gene: .; CDR3aa: ASSLGFTVYQETQY
v_gene: TRBV12-3/TRBV12-4; j_gene: TRBJ1-2; abundance: .; d_gene: .; CDR3aa: ASSFSPMDTYYGYT
v_gene: TRBV28; j_gene: TRBJ1-1; abundance: .; d_gene: .; CDR3aa: ASSPERANTEAF
v_gene: TRBV12-3/TRBV12-4; j_gene: TRBJ2-7; abundance: .; d_gene: TRBD2; CDR3aa: ASSFGLAGGLYEQY
v_gene: TRBV4-3; j_gene: TRBJ2-1; abundance: .; d_gene: .; CDR3aa: ASSQDHGREQF
v_gene: TRBV7-2; j_gene: TRBJ2-3; abundance: once; d_gene: TRBD2; CDR3aa: ASSPHSQAGGTDTQY
v_gene: TRBV4-3; j_gene: TRBJ2-7; abundance: .; d_gene: .; CDR3aa: ASSQKKWGPYEQY
v_gene: TRBV7-3; j_gene: TRBJ2-2; abundance: .; d_gene: TRBD1; CDR3aa: ASSREQGAHTGELF
v_gene: TRBV20-1; j_gene: TRBJ2-1; abundance: .; d_gene: .; CDR3aa: SASPGALRIDEQF
v_gene: TRBV4-2; j_gene: TRBJ2-3; abundance: .; d_gene: .; CDR3aa: ASSEGGTRTDTQY
v_gene: TRBV27; j_gene: TRBJ2-2; abundance: .; d_gene: TRBD1; CDR3aa: ASTRDRGVGELF
v_gene: TRBV7-6; j_gene: TRBJ2-1; abundance: .; d_gene: .; CDR3aa: ASSPWTNEQF
v_gene: TRBV7-2; j_gene: TRBJ2-7; abundance: once; d_gene: .; CDR3aa: ASSLEESLLGVASYEQY
v_gene: TRBV7-9; j_gene: .; abundance: .; d_gene: TRBD2; CDR3aa: ASSPTSGIDKYEQY
v_gene: TRBV29-1; j_gene: TRBJ2-7; abundance: .; d_gene: TRBD1; CDR3aa: SVNRQGTEQY
v_gene: TRBV2; j_gene: TRBJ1-2; abundance: .; d_gene: .; CDR3aa: ASRDPGPSSNYGYT
v_gene: TRBV20-1; j_gene: TRBJ2-5; abundance: .; d_gene: .; CDR3aa: SALDGPEETQY
v_gene: TRBV6-5; j_gene: TRBJ2-3; abundance: .; d_gene: TRBD2; CDR3aa: ASSYSTGGRTDTQY
v_gene: TRBV10-3; j_gene: TRBJ2-3; abundance: .; d_gene: TRBD1; CDR3aa: AITAGQGHTDTQY
v_gene: TRBV9; j_gene: TRBJ2-5; abundance: many; d_gene: TRBD1; CDR3aa: ASSSGDRGQETQY
v_gene: TRBV20-1; j_gene: TRBJ1-5; abundance: .; d_gene: TRBD1; CDR3aa: SAPGTGFYQPQH
v_gene: TRBV27; j_gene: TRBJ1-6; abundance: .; d_gene: TRBD1; CDR3aa: ASSLLTGSSPLH
v_gene: TRBV28; j_gene: TRBJ1-2; abundance: .; d_gene: .; CDR3aa: ASSFEGGYT
v_gene: TRBV12-3/TRBV12-4; j_gene: TRBJ2-3; abundance: .; d_gene: .; CDR3aa: ASAPSGTVTDTPY
v_gene: TRBV10-3; j_gene: TRBJ1-2; abundance: few; d_gene: .; CDR3aa: AISEKGSYGYT
v_gene: TRBV4-2; j_gene: TRBJ2-1; abundance: .; d_gene: TRBD1; CDR3aa: AGSQDRSSYNEQF